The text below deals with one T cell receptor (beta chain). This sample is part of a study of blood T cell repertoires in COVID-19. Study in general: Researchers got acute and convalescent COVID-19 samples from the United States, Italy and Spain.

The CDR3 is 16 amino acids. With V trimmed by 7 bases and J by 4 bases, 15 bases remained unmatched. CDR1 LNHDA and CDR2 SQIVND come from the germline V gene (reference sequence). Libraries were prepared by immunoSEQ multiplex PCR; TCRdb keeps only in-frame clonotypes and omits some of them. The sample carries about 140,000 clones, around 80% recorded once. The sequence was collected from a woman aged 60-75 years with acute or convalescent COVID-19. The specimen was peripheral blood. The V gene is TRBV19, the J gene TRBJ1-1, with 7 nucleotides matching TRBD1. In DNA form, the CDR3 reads TGTGCCAGTATGCGGGACAGAGCATCTCCGGGCACTGAAGCTTTCTTT. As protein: CASMRDRASPGTEAFF.